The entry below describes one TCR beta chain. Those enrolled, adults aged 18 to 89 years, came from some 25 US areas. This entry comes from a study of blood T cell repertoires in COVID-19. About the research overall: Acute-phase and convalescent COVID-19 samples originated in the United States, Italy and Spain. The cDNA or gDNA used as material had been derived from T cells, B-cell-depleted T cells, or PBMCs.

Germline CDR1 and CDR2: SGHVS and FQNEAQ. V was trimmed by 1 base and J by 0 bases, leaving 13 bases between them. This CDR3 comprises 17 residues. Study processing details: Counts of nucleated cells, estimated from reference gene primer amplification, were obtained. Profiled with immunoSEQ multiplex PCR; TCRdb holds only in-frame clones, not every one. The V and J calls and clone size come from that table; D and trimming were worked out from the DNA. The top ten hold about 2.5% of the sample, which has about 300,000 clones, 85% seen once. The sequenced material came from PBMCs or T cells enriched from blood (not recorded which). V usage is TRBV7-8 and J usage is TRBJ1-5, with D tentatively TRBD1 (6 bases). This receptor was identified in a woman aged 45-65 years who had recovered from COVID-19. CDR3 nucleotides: TGTGCCAGCAGCTTAGGACGGACAGCTTATAGCAATCAGCCCCAGCATTTT. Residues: CASSLGRTAYSNQPQHF.